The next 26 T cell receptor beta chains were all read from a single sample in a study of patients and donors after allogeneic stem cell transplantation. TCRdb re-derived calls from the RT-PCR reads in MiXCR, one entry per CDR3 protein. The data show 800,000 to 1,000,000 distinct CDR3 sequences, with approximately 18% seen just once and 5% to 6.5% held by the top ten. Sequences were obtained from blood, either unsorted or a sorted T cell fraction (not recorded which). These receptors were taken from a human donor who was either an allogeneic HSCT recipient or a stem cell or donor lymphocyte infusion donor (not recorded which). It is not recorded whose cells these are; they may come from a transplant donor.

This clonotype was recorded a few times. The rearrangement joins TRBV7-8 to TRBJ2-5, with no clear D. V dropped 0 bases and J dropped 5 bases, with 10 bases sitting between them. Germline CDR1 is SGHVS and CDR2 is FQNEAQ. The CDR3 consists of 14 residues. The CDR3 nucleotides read TGTGCCAGCAGCTTAGCTGGCCGGCATGAGACCCAGTACTTC. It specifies CASSLAGRHETQYF.

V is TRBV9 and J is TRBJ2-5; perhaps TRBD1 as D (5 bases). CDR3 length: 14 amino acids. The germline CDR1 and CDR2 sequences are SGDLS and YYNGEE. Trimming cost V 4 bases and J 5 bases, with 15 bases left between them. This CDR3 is CASSSRDPEETQYF. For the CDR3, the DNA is TGTGCCAGCAGCTCCAGGGATCCGGAGGAGACCCAGTACTTC.

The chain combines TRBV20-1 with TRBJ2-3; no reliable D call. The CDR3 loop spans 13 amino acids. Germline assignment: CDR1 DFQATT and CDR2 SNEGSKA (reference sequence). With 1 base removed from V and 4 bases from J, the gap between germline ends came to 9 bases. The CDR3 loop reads CSARVQKADTQYF. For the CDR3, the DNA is TGCAGTGCTAGAGTACAAAAGGCAGATACGCAGTATTTT.

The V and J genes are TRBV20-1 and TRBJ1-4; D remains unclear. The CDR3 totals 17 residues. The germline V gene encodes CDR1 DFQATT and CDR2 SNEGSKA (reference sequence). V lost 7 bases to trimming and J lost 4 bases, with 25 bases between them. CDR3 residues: CSVLRGQLGWFNEKLFF. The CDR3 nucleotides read TGCAGTGTTCTACGCGGCCAATTGGGGTGGTTTAATGAAAAACTGTTTTTT.

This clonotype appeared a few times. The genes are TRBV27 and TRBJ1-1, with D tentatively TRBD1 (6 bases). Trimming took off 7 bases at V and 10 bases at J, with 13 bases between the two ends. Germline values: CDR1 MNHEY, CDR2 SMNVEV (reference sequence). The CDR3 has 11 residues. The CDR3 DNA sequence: TGTGCCAGCATTAGAGGGGGTCGAGCTTTCTTT. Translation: CASIRGGRAFF.

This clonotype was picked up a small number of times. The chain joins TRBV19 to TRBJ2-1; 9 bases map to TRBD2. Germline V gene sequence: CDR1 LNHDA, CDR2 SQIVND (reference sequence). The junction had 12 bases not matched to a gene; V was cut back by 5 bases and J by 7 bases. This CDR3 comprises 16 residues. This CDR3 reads CASSSWGSGGRNEQFF. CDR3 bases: TGTGCCAGTAGTTCCTGGGGTAGCGGGGGACGTAATGAGCAGTTCTTC.

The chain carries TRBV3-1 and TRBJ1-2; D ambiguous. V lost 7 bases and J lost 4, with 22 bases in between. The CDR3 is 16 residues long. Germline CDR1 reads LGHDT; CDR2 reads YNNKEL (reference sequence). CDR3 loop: CASTPRGPAPFYGYTF. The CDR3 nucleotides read TGTGCCAGCACCCCCAGAGGGCCAGCACCCTTCTATGGCTACACCTTC.

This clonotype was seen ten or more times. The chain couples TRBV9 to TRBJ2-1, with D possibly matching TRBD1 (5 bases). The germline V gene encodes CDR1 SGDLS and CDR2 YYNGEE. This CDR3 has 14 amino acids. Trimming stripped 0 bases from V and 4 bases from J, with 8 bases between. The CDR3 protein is CASSVASGYNEQFF. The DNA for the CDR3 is TGTGCCAGCAGCGTAGCTTCAGGGTACAATGAGCAGTTCTTC.

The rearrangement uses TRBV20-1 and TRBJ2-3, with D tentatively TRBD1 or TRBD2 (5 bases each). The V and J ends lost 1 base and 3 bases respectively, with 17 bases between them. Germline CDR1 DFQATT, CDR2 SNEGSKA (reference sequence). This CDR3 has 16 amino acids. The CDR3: CSARGERGPVTDTQYF. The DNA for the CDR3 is TGCAGTGCTAGAGGCGAGAGGGGTCCGGTGACAGATACGCAGTATTTT.

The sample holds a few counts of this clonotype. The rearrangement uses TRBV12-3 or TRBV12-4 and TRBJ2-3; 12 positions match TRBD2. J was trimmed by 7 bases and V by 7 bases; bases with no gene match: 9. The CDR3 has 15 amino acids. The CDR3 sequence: CASTPGGLAGNTQYF. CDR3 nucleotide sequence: TGTGCCAGCACGCCTGGGGGACTAGCGGGCAATACGCAGTATTTT.

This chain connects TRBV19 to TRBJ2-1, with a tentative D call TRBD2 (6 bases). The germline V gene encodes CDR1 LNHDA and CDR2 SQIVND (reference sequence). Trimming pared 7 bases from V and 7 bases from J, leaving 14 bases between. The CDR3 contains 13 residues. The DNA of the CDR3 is TGTGCCAGTAAAGGGCGGGGTGAGAATGAGCAGTTCTTC. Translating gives CASKGRGENEQFF.

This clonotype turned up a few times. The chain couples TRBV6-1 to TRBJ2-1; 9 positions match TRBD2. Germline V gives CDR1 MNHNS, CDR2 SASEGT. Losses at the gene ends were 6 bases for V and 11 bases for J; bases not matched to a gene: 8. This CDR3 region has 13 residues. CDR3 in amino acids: CASSPATSGQQFF. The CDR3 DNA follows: TGTGCCAGCAGCCCAGCGACTAGCGGACAGCAGTTCTTC.

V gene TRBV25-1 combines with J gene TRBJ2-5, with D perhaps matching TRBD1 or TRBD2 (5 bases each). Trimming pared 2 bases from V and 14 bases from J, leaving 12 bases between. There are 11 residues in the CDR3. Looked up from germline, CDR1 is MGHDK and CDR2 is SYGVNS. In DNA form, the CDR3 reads TGTGCCAGCAGTGAAGGGGACCAGAGCTACTTC. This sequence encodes CASSEGDQSYF.

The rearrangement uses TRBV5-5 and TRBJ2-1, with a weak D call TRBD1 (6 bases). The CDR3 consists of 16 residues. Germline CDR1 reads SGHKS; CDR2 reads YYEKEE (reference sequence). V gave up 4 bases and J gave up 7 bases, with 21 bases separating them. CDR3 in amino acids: CASSGGQGYSGNEQFF. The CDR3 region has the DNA TGTGCCAGCAGCGGCGGGCAGGGGTATAGTGGGAATGAGCAGTTCTTC.

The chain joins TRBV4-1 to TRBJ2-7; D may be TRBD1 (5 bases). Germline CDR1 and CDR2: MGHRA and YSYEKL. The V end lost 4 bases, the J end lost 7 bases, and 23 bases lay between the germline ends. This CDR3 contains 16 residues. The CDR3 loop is CASSLALGGALGEQYF. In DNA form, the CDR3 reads TGCGCCAGCAGCCTAGCCTTGGGTGGGGCGCTGGGGGAGCAGTACTTC.

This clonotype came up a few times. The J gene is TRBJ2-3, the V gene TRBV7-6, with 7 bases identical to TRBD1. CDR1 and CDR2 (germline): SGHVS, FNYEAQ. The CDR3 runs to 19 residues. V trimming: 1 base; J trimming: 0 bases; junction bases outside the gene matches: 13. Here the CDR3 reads CASSLGFVRGYSSTDTQYF. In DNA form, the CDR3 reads TGTGCCAGCAGCTTAGGTTTCGTCAGGGGGTACTCCAGCACAGATACGCAGTATTTT.

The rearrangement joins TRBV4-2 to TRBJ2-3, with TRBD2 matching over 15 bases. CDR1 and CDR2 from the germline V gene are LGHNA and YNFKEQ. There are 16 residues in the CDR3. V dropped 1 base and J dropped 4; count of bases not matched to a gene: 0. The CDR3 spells CASSQGTSGGADTQYF. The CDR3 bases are TGTGCCAGCAGCCAAGGGACTAGCGGGGGGGCAGATACGCAGTATTTT.

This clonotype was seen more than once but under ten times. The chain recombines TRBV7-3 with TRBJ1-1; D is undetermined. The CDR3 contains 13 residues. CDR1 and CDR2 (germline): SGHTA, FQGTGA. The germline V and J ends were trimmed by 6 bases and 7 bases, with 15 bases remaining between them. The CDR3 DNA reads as TGTGCCAGCAGTCGCCCGTCGACACTTGAAGCTTTCTTT. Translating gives CASSRPSTLEAFF.

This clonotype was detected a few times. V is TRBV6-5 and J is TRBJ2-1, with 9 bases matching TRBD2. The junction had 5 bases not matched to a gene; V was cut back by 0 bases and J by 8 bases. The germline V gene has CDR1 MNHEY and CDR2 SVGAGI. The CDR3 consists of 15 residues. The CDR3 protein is CASSYSRTSADEQFF. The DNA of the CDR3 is TGTGCCAGCAGTTACTCCAGGACTAGCGCCGATGAGCAGTTCTTC.

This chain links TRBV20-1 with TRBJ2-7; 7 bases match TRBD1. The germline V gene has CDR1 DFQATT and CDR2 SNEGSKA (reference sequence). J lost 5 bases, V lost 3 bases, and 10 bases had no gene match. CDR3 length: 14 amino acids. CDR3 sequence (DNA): TGCAGTGCTAGTTCCCCAGGGGGTACAAACGAGCAGTACTTC. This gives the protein CSASSPGGTNEQYF.

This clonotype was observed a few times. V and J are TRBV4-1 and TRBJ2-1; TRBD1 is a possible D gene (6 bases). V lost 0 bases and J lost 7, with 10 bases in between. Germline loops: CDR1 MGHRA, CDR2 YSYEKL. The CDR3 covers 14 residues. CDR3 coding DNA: TGCGCCAGCAGCCAAGATTTAGGGGGAAATGAGCAGTTCTTC. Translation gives CASSQDLGGNEQFF.

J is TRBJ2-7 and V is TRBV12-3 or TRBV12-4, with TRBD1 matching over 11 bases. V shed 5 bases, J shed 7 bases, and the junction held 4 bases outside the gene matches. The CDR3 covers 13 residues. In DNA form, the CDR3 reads TGTGCCAGCAGTGGGACAGGGGGTTGGGAGCAGTACTTC. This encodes CASSGTGGWEQYF.

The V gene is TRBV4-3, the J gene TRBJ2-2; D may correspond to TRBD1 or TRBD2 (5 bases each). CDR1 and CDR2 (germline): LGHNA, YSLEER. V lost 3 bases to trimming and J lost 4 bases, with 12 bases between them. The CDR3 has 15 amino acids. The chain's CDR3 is CASSQGYGGTGELFF. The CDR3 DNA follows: TGCGCCAGCAGCCAGGGATATGGGGGCACCGGGGAGCTGTTTTTT.

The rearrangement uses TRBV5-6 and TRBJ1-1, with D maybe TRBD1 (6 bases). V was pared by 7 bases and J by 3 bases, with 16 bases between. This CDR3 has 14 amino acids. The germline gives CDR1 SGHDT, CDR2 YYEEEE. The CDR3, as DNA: TGTGCCAGCTGCAGGGTGAGGGGGGACACTGAAGCTTTCTTT. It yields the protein CASCRVRGDTEAFF.

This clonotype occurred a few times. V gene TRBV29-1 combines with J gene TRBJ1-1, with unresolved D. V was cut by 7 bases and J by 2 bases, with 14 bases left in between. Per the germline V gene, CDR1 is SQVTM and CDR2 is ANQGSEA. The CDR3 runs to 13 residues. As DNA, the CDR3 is TGCAGCGCCCCCGTCGAGGTAAACACTGAAGCTTTCTTT. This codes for CSAPVEVNTEAFF.

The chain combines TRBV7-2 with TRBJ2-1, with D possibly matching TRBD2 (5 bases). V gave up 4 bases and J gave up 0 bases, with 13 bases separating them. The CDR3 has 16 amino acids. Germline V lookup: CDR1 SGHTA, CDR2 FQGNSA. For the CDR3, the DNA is TGTGCCAGCAGCTACCCTAAGCGGACCTCCTACAATGAGCAGTTCTTC. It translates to CASSYPKRTSYNEQFF.